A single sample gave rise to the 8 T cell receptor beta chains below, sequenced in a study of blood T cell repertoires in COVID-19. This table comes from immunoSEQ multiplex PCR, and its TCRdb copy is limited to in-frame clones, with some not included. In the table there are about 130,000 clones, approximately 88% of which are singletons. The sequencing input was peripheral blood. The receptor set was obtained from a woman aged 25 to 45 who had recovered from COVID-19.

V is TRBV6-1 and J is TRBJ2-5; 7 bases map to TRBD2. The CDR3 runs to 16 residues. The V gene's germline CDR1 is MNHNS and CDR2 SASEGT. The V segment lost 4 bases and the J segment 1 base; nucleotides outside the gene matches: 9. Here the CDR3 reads CASSGLSGALQETQYF. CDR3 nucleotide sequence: TGTGCCAGCAGTGGCCTAAGCGGGGCGCTCCAAGAGACCCAGTACTTC.

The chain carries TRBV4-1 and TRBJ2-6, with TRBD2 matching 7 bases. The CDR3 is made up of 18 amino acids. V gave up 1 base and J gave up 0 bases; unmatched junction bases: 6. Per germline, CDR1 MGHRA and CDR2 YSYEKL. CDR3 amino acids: CASSQGPGLHSGANVLTF. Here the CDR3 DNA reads TGCGCCAGCAGCCAAGGTCCGGGACTACACTCTGGGGCCAACGTCCTGACTTTC.

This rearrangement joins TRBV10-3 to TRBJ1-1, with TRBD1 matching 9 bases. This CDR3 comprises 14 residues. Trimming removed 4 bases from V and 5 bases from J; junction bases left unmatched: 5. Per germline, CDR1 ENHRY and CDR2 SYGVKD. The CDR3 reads CAISGDRDYTEAFF. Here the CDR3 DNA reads TGTGCCATCAGTGGGGACAGGGATTATACTGAAGCTTTCTTT.

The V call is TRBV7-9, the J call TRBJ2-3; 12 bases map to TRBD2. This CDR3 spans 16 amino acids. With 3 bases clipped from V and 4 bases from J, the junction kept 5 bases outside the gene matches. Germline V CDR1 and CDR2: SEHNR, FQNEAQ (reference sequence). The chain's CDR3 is CASSFGLAGRSDTQYF. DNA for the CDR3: TGTGCCAGCAGCTTTGGACTAGCGGGAAGGTCAGATACGCAGTATTTT.

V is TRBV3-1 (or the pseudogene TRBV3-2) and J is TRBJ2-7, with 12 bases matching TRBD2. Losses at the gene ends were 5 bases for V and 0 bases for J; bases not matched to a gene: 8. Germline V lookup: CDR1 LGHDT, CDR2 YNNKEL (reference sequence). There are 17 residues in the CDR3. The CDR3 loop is CASSYGLAGRSSYEQYF. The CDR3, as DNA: TGTGCCAGCAGCTACGGACTAGCGGGGAGGAGCTCCTACGAGCAGTACTTC.

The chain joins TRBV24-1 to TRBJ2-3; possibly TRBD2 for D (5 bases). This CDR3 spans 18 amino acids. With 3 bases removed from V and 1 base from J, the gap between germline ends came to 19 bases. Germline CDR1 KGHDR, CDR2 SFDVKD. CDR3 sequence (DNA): TGTGCCACCAGTGATGGCCGGCGACTACCCTCCCGCACAGATACGCAGTATTTT. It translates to CATSDGRRLPSRTDTQYF.

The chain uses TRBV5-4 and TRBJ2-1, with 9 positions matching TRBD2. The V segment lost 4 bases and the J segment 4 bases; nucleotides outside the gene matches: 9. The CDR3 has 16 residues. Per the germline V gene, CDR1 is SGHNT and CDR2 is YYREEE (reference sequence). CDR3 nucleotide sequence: TGTGCCAGCAGCATCGGTACTAGCGGGCGATACAATGAGCAGTTCTTC. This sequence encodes CASSIGTSGRYNEQFF.

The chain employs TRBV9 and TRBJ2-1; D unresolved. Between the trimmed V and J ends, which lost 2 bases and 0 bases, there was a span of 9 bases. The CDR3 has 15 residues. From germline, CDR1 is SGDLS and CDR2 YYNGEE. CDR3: CASSVSSISYNEQFF. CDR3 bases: TGTGCCAGCAGCGTTAGCTCGATCTCCTACAATGAGCAGTTCTTC. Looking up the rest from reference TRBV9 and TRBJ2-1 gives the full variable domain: DSGVTQTPKHLITATGQRVTLRCSPRSGDLSVYWYQQSLDQGLQFLIQYYNGEERAKGNILERFSAQQFPDLHSELNLSSLELGDSALYFCASSVSSISYNEQFFGPGTRLTVL.